The entry that follows covers one TCR beta chain sequence. It has no known antigen specificity. No clone much larger than this one lies a single base away; base qualities are absent. The library was prepared using 5' RACE. Instrument on record: Illumina HiSeq 2500. The second PCR ran for roughly 6 to 11 cycles and used a J-beta primer mix along with a sample-barcoded 5' primer. A unique molecular identifier was introduced onto each TCR beta cDNA molecule by a template-switch 5' adaptor carrying 12 random nucleotides. At least 2.5 million CDR3-containing paired-end reads were obtained from each sample. First-strand cDNA was synthesized from all RNA with the Mint cDNA synthesis kit, primed by a TRBC-specific oligonucleotide. All cDNA was treated with uracil-DNA glycosylase and then went through a first 18-cycle PCR with the universal primers M1SS and BC2_uni_R. As for the original processing: For normalization, 1 million high-quality reads, each with a distinct molecular identifier, were randomly selected from each sample. Reads sharing molecular identifiers were discarded rather than binned into consensus sequences. MiTCR, run with a Q25 quality threshold and the strictest error-elimination algorithm, handled CDR3 identification, clonotype clustering and error correction. A nonparametric unseen species model using Euler transformation provided a lower-bound estimate of total TCR beta diversity. The public reads were run again by TCRdb, first through fastp at Q25 and then through MiXCR, and only productive beta chains were kept. When rows share a CDR3 protein, they turn into one entry using the most common DNA and genes. Here the V and J calls rest on TCRdb's processing, not on the authors' analysis. This sample comprises some 780,000 distinct CDR3 sequences, more than 55% of them detected only once. Clones ranked in the top ten supply approximately 24% of the sample.

The donors were some 39 Caucasian individuals from Russia, aged roughly 6 to 100 years, who were systemically healthy. Approximately 9.7 milliliters of peripheral blood were drawn from each donor into EDTA-treated Vacutainer tubes. Ficoll-Paque density-gradient centrifugation was used to isolate PBMCs, with at least 7 million obtained per sample. Total RNA was extracted from PBMCs with Trizol reagent, with at least 6 micrograms obtained per sample. Naive CD45RAhigh/CD27high T cell percentages were measured by flow cytometry on a PBMC aliquot from every donor. This specimen comes from a study of blood T cells in healthy people across ages (dated by TCRdb to 2015 to 2017). About the study as a whole: In model experiments, roughly one uniquely barcoded TCR beta cDNA molecule per two T cells was captured by template switching. Using the same blood draw, the study looked at two additional independent replicas of 1 million unique cDNA reads for two donors, one aged 18 to 30 and the other aged 80 or older. Donors of different ages were randomly distributed across sequencing lanes to avoid experimental bias. The donors were divided into four age groups: young (average approximately 16 years), middle-aged (under 40), aged (approximately 59) and long-lived (about 90). The study measured age-related changes in TCR beta repertoire diversity using deep sequencing normalized with unique cDNA molecular identifiers. What the research found in general, with its limitations: Since profiling was done on bulk unsorted PBMCs, naive and antigen-experienced compartments could not be conclusively compared. The long-lived group showed more naive CD4+ T cells, fewer expanded clones and increased TCR diversity than the aged group, suggesting age selection. Total diversity estimates from one million sequenced T cells were considered lower bounds and underestimates. Donor CMV infection status was unknown, potentially confounding age-related changes in expanded clonotypes. Observed TCR beta diversity per million T cells fell roughly linearly with age, and a significant reduction was already apparent by age around 40. There was a strong correlation between observed TCR beta diversity and the percentage of naive T cells measured by flow cytometry.

The cysteine opens and the phenylalanine closes a CDR3 of 14 amino acids. The retained sequence is limited to the CDR3, 42 bases, with the frame set at the first base. V drops 1 base and J drops 2 bases, leaving 8 bases in between. Based on the germline V gene, the CDR1 and CDR2 sequences are MGHRA and YSYEKL. Recombination joined TRBV4-1 with TRBJ1-1; TRBD1 is possibly the D segment (5 matching bases). The clonotype comes from a man between 40 and 49 years old in good health. The specimen was blood. CDR3 protein: CASSQADKNTEAFF. In nucleotides, the sequence is TGCGCCAGCAGCCAAGCGGACAAAAACACTGAAGCTTTCTTT.